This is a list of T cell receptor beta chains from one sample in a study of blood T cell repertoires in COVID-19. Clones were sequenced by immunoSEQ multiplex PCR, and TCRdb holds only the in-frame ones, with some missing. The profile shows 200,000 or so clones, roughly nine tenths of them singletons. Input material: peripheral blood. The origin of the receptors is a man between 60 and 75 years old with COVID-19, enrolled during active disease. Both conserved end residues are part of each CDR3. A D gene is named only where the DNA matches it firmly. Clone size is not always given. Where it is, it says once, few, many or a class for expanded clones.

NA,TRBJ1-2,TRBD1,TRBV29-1,TGCAGCGCTGAGGACACCGGGACAGGGGGCTTATTTGATGGCTACACCTTC,CSAEDTGTGGLFDGYTF
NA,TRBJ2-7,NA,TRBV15,TGTGCCACCAGCAGAGATACCGGGACTGGCGAGCAGTACTTC,CATSRDTGTGEQYF
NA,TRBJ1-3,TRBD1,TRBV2,TGTGCCAGCACACCAGGGGGCACTGGAAACACCATATATTTT,CASTPGGTGNTIYF
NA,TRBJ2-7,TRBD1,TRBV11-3,TGTGCCAGCAGCTTCGAACAGGGGACCGAGCAGTACTTC,CASSFEQGTEQYF
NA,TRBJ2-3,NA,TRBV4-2,TGTGCCAGCAGCCCTAATACACTAAGGGATACGCAGTATTTT,CASSPNTLRDTQYF
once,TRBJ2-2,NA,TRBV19,TGTGCCAGTAGTTTGAGGAGGGAGGAGCTGTTTTTT,CASSLRREELFF
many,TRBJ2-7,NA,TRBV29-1,TGCAGCGTTGCCCAAGCCCGGTTTGAGCAGTACTTC,CSVAQARFEQYF
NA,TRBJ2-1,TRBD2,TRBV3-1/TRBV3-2,TGTGCCAGCAGCCAAGGGCGCGGGGGCTCCTACAATGAGCAGTTCTTC,CASSQGRGGSYNEQFF
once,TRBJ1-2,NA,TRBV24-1,TGTGCCACCAGTGATTTAAATTTTATTTCGGGACACCACCCTGCTAACTATGGCTACACCTTC,CATSDLNFISGHHPANYGYTF
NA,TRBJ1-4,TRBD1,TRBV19,TGTGCCAGTAGCTGGACAGGGGGTTCCCTTGGAGAAAAACTGTTTTTT,CASSWTGGSLGEKLFF
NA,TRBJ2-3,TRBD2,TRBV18,TGTGCCAGCTCACCACAGGGCGGGAGTCCGACAGATACGCAGTATTTT,CASSPQGGSPTDTQYF
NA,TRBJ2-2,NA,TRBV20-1,TGCAGTGCTAGTAAAGGGGCGAACACCGGGGAGCTGTTTTTT,CSASKGANTGELFF